This TCR beta chain was captured in a study of T cell changes during pregnancy in multiple sclerosis. Clones were sequenced by immunoSEQ multiplex PCR, and TCRdb holds only the in-frame ones, with some missing. The table has tens of thousands of clones, more than 85% seen once. The CDR3 runs to 11 residues. V was trimmed by 3 bases and J by 4 bases, leaving 3 bases between them. CDR1 and CDR2 (germline): KGHSH, LQKENI. The sequences come from CD4+ T cells from peripheral blood mononuclear cells, collected in the second trimester of pregnancy. The chain employs TRBV18 and TRBJ2-5; D call uncertain. The TCR sequence derives from a female donor with multiple sclerosis, enrolled in a pregnancy study. Written as DNA, the CDR3 is TGTGCCAGCTCACCCCGAGAGACCCAGTACTTC. Encoded protein: CASSPRETQYF.